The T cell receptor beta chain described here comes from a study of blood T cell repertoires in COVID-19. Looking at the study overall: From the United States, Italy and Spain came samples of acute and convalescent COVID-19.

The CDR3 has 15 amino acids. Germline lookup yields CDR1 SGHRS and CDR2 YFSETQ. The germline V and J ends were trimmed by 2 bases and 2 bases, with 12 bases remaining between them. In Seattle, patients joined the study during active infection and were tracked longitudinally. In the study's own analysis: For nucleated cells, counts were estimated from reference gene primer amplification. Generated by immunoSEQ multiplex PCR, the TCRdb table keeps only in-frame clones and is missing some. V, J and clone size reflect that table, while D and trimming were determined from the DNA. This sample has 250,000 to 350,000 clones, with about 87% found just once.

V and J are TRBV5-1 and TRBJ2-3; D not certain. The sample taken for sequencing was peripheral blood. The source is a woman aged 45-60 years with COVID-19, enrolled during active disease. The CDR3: CASSFRGGHTDTQYF. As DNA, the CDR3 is TGCGCCAGCAGCTTTCGAGGCGGCCACACAGATACGCAGTATTTT.